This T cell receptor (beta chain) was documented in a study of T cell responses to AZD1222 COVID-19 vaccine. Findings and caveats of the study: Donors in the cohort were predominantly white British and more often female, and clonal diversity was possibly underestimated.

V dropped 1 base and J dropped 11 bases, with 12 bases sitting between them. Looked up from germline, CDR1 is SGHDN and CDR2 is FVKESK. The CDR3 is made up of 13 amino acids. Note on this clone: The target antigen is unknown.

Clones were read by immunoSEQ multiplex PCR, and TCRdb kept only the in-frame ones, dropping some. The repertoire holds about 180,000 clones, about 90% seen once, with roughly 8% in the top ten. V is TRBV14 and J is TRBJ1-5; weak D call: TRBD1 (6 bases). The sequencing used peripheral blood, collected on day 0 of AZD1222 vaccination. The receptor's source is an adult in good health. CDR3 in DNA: TGTGCCAGCAGCCAAGGGGGGGCCAGGGCCCAGCATTTT. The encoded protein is CASSQGGARAQHF.